The rows below give T cell receptor beta chains drawn from one sample of a study of T cell repertoires in cytomegalovirus infection. TCRdb re-called the reads with MiXCR, one entry per CDR3 protein. Of about 310,000 distinct CDR3 sequences in the sample, roughly 25% were seen once. For these TCRs, the target antigens are not known. The source material was cultured PBMCs, sampled from culture after CMV antigen stimulation. All receptors come from a human donor in good health (CMV status not recorded). Some clones in this sample may be carry-over from other donors' samples. Each CDR3 is given with its conserved first and last residue. A D gene is named only where the DNA matches it firmly. Clone size is shown for a subset of rows, as once, few, many or a class of expanded clone.

len: 16; d_gene: TRBD1; j_gene: TRBJ2-5; v_gene: TRBV6-2/TRBV6-3; abundance: .; CDR3aa: CASSTYNRGRAKTQYF; CDR3nt: TGTGCCAGCAGTACATATAACAGGGGTAGGGCAAAGACCCAGTACTTC
len: 15; d_gene: TRBD1; j_gene: TRBJ1-5; v_gene: TRBV20-1; abundance: .; CDR3aa: CSAITGTDSNQPQHF; CDR3nt: TGCAGTGCAATAACCGGGACAGATAGCAATCAGCCCCAGCATTTT
len: 15; d_gene: TRBD2; j_gene: TRBJ2-5; v_gene: TRBV7-7; abundance: .; CDR3aa: CASSLVLGGEETQYF; CDR3nt: TGTGCCAGCAGCTTAGTTCTGGGAGGGGAAGAGACCCAGTACTTC
len: 13; d_gene: TRBD1; j_gene: TRBJ2-1; v_gene: TRBV29-1; abundance: .; CDR3aa: CSVSYRGYNEQFF; CDR3nt: TGCAGCGTCTCGTACAGGGGATACAATGAGCAGTTCTTC
len: 17; d_gene: .; j_gene: TRBJ1-1; v_gene: TRBV3-1; abundance: few; CDR3aa: CASSQDPTADLGTEAFF; CDR3nt: TGTGCCAGCAGCCAAGACCCGACAGCAGACTTGGGCACTGAAGCTTTCTTT
len: 16; d_gene: .; j_gene: TRBJ1-5; v_gene: TRBV20-1; abundance: .; CDR3aa: CSAMARGAGSNQPQHF; CDR3nt: TGCAGTGCTATGGCCCGGGGGGCGGGTAGCAATCAGCCCCAGCATTTT
len: 15; d_gene: .; j_gene: TRBJ2-2; v_gene: TRBV19; abundance: .; CDR3aa: CASSIAGAGTGELFF; CDR3nt: TGTGCCAGTAGTATCGCGGGGGCTGGTACCGGGGAGCTGTTTTTT
len: 14; d_gene: TRBD1; j_gene: TRBJ1-2; v_gene: TRBV7-2; abundance: many; CDR3aa: CASSLKQGAHGYTF; CDR3nt: TGTGCCAGCAGCCTAAAACAGGGGGCGCATGGCTACACCTTC
len: 17; d_gene: .; j_gene: TRBJ2-2; v_gene: TRBV4-1; abundance: few; CDR3aa: CASSQRVGGGQAGELFF; CDR3nt: TGCGCCAGCAGCCAAAGAGTGGGAGGCGGTCAGGCCGGGGAGCTGTTTTTT
len: 14; d_gene: .; j_gene: TRBJ2-7; v_gene: TRBV7-2; abundance: .; CDR3aa: CASSLDDILYEQYF; CDR3nt: TGTGCCAGCAGCTTAGACGACATTCTCTACGAGCAGTACTTC
len: 16; d_gene: TRBD1; j_gene: TRBJ1-2; v_gene: TRBV28; abundance: .; CDR3aa: CASSSSGGPPNYGYTF; CDR3nt: TGTGCCAGCAGTTCCTCAGGGGGACCTCCGAACTATGGCTACACCTTC
len: 17; d_gene: .; j_gene: TRBJ2-1; v_gene: TRBV19; abundance: once; CDR3aa: CASSIEIPLNSYNEQFF; CDR3nt: TGTGCCAGTAGTATTGAGATTCCCCTAAACTCCTACAATGAGCAGTTCTTC
len: 15; d_gene: .; j_gene: TRBJ1-1; v_gene: TRBV7-2; abundance: many; CDR3aa: CASNQRAGVATEAFF; CDR3nt: TGTGCCAGCAACCAGAGGGCAGGGGTTGCCACTGAAGCTTTCTTT
len: 17; d_gene: TRBD2; j_gene: TRBJ2-1; v_gene: TRBV19; abundance: .; CDR3aa: CASSIDQLAGGGGEQFF; CDR3nt: TGTGCCAGTAGTATAGATCAGTTAGCGGGAGGTGGAGGTGAGCAGTTCTTC
len: 17; d_gene: .; j_gene: TRBJ2-4; v_gene: TRBV6-2/TRBV6-3; abundance: few; CDR3aa: CASRAHTQGQDKNIQYF; CDR3nt: TGTGCCAGCAGGGCCCACACACAGGGTCAGGACAAAAACATTCAGTACTTC
len: 16; d_gene: .; j_gene: TRBJ1-5; v_gene: TRBV19; abundance: many; CDR3aa: CASSQLQGYGNQPQHF; CDR3nt: TGTGCCAGTAGTCAATTACAGGGATATGGCAATCAGCCCCAGCATTTT
len: 14; d_gene: .; j_gene: TRBJ2-2; v_gene: TRBV12-3/TRBV12-4; abundance: .; CDR3aa: CASSLGGPTGELFF; CDR3nt: TGTGCCAGCAGTTTGGGGGGACCCACCGGGGAGCTGTTTTTT
len: 15; d_gene: .; j_gene: TRBJ2-7; v_gene: TRBV6-2/TRBV6-3; abundance: many; CDR3aa: CASRNSYGTPYEQYF; CDR3nt: TGTGCCAGCAGAAACTCTTATGGGACTCCCTACGAGCAGTACTTC
len: 16; d_gene: TRBD1; j_gene: TRBJ2-1; v_gene: TRBV12-3/TRBV12-4; abundance: many; CDR3aa: CASSLTAGTGWNEQFF; CDR3nt: TGTGCCAGCAGTTTAACAGCCGGGACAGGGTGGAATGAGCAGTTCTTC
len: 16; d_gene: .; j_gene: TRBJ2-1; v_gene: TRBV11-2; abundance: few; CDR3aa: CASSSRRYKSHNEQFF; CDR3nt: TGTGCCAGCAGCTCTAGAAGATACAAATCGCACAATGAGCAGTTCTTC
len: 13; d_gene: TRBD2; j_gene: TRBJ2-1; v_gene: TRBV7-9; abundance: .; CDR3aa: CASSWTSLHEQFF; CDR3nt: TGTGCCAGCAGCTGGACTAGCCTTCATGAGCAGTTCTTC
len: 13; d_gene: TRBD1; j_gene: TRBJ2-1; v_gene: TRBV6-5; abundance: few; CDR3aa: CASSPTVQGRQFF; CDR3nt: TGTGCCAGCAGTCCTACAGTACAGGGGCGGCAGTTCTTC
len: 15; d_gene: .; j_gene: TRBJ1-3; v_gene: TRBV19; abundance: .; CDR3aa: CASSIVDSSGNTIYF; CDR3nt: TGTGCCAGTAGTATCGTTGACAGCTCTGGAAACACCATATATTTT
len: 21; d_gene: TRBD2; j_gene: TRBJ2-1; v_gene: TRBV15; abundance: few; CDR3aa: CATSRDRRVAGVGPPIYEQFF; CDR3nt: TGTGCCACCAGCAGAGATCGCCGGGTAGCGGGAGTGGGTCCTCCAATTTATGAGCAGTTCTTC
len: 13; d_gene: TRBD2; j_gene: TRBJ2-7; v_gene: TRBV7-9; abundance: .; CDR3aa: CASSTGLAPESYF; CDR3nt: TGTGCCAGCAGCACGGGACTAGCGCCAGAGTCTTACTTC
len: 14; d_gene: TRBD1; j_gene: TRBJ1-1; v_gene: TRBV9; abundance: few; CDR3aa: CASSVGDRDTEAFF; CDR3nt: TGTGCCAGCAGCGTAGGCGACAGGGACACTGAAGCTTTCTTT
len: 13; d_gene: .; j_gene: TRBJ1-2; v_gene: TRBV10-1; abundance: many; CDR3aa: CASSPGFDYGYTF; CDR3nt: TGCGCCAGCAGCCCGGGATTCGACTATGGCTACACCTTC
len: 16; d_gene: .; j_gene: TRBJ1-6; v_gene: TRBV7-4; abundance: .; CDR3aa: CASTPGRGNYNSPLHF; CDR3nt: TGTGCCAGCACCCCAGGTCGGGGGAACTATAATTCACCCCTCCACTTT
len: 13; d_gene: .; j_gene: TRBJ2-5; v_gene: TRBV10-3; abundance: few; CDR3aa: CAISGQFQETQYF; CDR3nt: TGTGCCATCAGTGGGCAGTTCCAAGAGACCCAGTACTTC
len: 15; d_gene: .; j_gene: TRBJ2-5; v_gene: TRBV27; abundance: .; CDR3aa: CASSLLQGRQETQYF; CDR3nt: TGTGCCAGCAGTTTATTACAGGGACGCCAAGAGACCCAGTACTTC
len: 13; d_gene: .; j_gene: TRBJ2-3; v_gene: TRBV7-2; abundance: .; CDR3aa: CASRQTSTDTQYF; CDR3nt: TGTGCCAGCAGGCAAACTAGCACAGATACGCAGTATTTT
len: 16; d_gene: .; j_gene: TRBJ2-1; v_gene: TRBV6-2/TRBV6-3; abundance: .; CDR3aa: CASSYSRRDNHNEQFF; CDR3nt: TGTGCCAGCAGTTACTCGAGACGGGACAACCACAATGAGCAGTTCTTC
len: 11; d_gene: .; j_gene: TRBJ2-1; v_gene: TRBV9; abundance: few; CDR3aa: CASSALNEQFF; CDR3nt: TGTGCCAGCAGCGCCCTCAATGAGCAGTTCTTC
len: 15; d_gene: .; j_gene: TRBJ1-3; v_gene: TRBV19; abundance: .; CDR3aa: CASSIEQGTANTIYF; CDR3nt: TGTGCCAGTAGTATCGAACAGGGTACCGCGAACACCATATATTTT
len: 12; d_gene: .; j_gene: TRBJ2-1; v_gene: TRBV6-2/TRBV6-3; abundance: .; CDR3aa: CASSPLGFEQFF; CDR3nt: TGTGCCAGCAGTCCTCTAGGGTTTGAGCAGTTCTTC
len: 16; d_gene: TRBD2; j_gene: TRBJ2-1; v_gene: TRBV12-3/TRBV12-4; abundance: few; CDR3aa: CASSFGGGSGSSEQFF; CDR3nt: TGTGCCAGCAGTTTCGGAGGGGGTAGCGGGAGTAGTGAGCAGTTCTTC
len: 13; d_gene: TRBD1; j_gene: TRBJ1-2; v_gene: TRBV28; abundance: .; CDR3aa: CASSWGDRADYTF; CDR3nt: TGTGCCAGCAGCTGGGGGGACAGGGCTGACTACACCTTC
len: 14; d_gene: .; j_gene: TRBJ1-1; v_gene: TRBV7-2; abundance: few; CDR3aa: CASSLSPRNTEAFF; CDR3nt: TGTGCCAGCAGCTTAAGCCCGAGGAACACTGAAGCTTTCTTT
len: 14; d_gene: .; j_gene: TRBJ2-3; v_gene: TRBV6-2/TRBV6-3; abundance: once; CDR3aa: CASSPGDRADTQYF; CDR3nt: TGTGCCAGCAGCCCGGGAGACAGGGCAGATACGCAGTATTTT
len: 13; d_gene: .; j_gene: TRBJ1-2; v_gene: TRBV7-2; abundance: many; CDR3aa: CASSLRGGRGYTF; CDR3nt: TGTGCCAGCAGCTTAAGGGGTGGGCGAGGCTACACCTTC
len: 12; d_gene: .; j_gene: TRBJ2-3; v_gene: TRBV28; abundance: .; CDR3aa: CASSFPWDTQYF; CDR3nt: TGTGCCAGCAGTTTCCCTTGGGATACGCAGTATTTT
len: 13; d_gene: .; j_gene: TRBJ1-2; v_gene: TRBV2; abundance: .; CDR3aa: CASSEGSNYGYTF; CDR3nt: TGTGCCAGCAGCGAAGGGAGTAACTATGGCTACACCTTC
len: 19; d_gene: TRBD1; j_gene: TRBJ2-6; v_gene: TRBV28; abundance: .; CDR3aa: CASSSPGGQGAVGANVLTF; CDR3nt: TGTGCCAGCAGTTCACCAGGGGGACAGGGGGCGGTTGGGGCCAACGTCCTGACTTTC
len: 13; d_gene: .; j_gene: TRBJ2-3; v_gene: TRBV28; abundance: .; CDR3aa: CASSQGRFGTQYF; CDR3nt: TGTGCCAGCAGTCAGGGTCGTTTTGGTACGCAGTATTTT
len: 14; d_gene: TRBD2; j_gene: TRBJ2-7; v_gene: TRBV20-1; abundance: .; CDR3aa: CSASSGRAGDEQYF; CDR3nt: TGCAGTGCAAGTAGCGGGAGGGCCGGCGACGAGCAGTACTTC
len: 17; d_gene: .; j_gene: TRBJ2-3; v_gene: TRBV7-2; abundance: .; CDR3aa: CASSLSLAGRSTDTQYF; CDR3nt: TGTGCCAGCAGCCTCTCGCTCGCGGGTCGGAGCACAGATACGCAGTATTTT
len: 13; d_gene: .; j_gene: TRBJ2-3; v_gene: TRBV4-3; abundance: few; CDR3aa: CASSPGQTDTQYF; CDR3nt: TGCGCCAGCAGCCCTGGACAGACAGATACGCAGTATTTT
len: 12; d_gene: .; j_gene: TRBJ2-2; v_gene: TRBV4-2; abundance: .; CDR3aa: CASSQAGGELFF; CDR3nt: TGTGCCAGCAGCCAAGCAGGCGGGGAGCTGTTTTTT
len: 13; d_gene: .; j_gene: TRBJ1-1; v_gene: TRBV29-1; abundance: .; CDR3aa: CSVTRDRNTEAFF; CDR3nt: TGCAGCGTAACCCGAGACAGGAACACTGAAGCTTTCTTT
len: 13; d_gene: .; j_gene: TRBJ2-4; v_gene: TRBV12-3/TRBV12-4; abundance: many; CDR3aa: CASSLFQGDIQYF; CDR3nt: TGTGCCAGCAGTTTGTTTCAGGGAGACATTCAGTACTTC
len: 12; d_gene: .; j_gene: TRBJ2-1; v_gene: TRBV11-2; abundance: few; CDR3aa: CASSLDINEQFF; CDR3nt: TGTGCCAGCAGCTTAGATATAAATGAGCAGTTCTTC
len: 17; d_gene: .; j_gene: TRBJ2-3; v_gene: TRBV7-2; abundance: many; CDR3aa: CASSRTGTGHSSDTQYF; CDR3nt: TGTGCCAGCAGCCGTACAGGGACTGGGCATTCGTCAGATACGCAGTATTTT
len: 17; d_gene: .; j_gene: TRBJ2-3; v_gene: TRBV24-1; abundance: few; CDR3aa: CATSDMTGTRYTDTQYF; CDR3nt: TGTGCCACCAGTGATATGACCGGGACTCGCTACACAGATACGCAGTATTTT
len: 17; d_gene: TRBD1; j_gene: TRBJ2-1; v_gene: TRBV10-3; abundance: .; CDR3aa: CAISDRVGTRVSNEQFF; CDR3nt: TGTGCCATCAGCGACAGGGTTGGGACAAGAGTCTCGAATGAGCAGTTCTTC
len: 16; d_gene: TRBD1; j_gene: TRBJ1-1; v_gene: TRBV7-9; abundance: many; CDR3aa: CASRQTGGAPGTEAFF; CDR3nt: TGTGCCAGCAGACAAACAGGGGGCGCCCCGGGGACTGAAGCTTTCTTT